The 21 T cell receptor beta chains below were found in one sample sequenced in a study of human T cells and chemical hapten exposure. The study extracted total RNA from unfractionated whole blood. From the 5' RACE reads, TCRdb called clonotypes with MiXCR, one entry per CDR3 protein. Among about 120,000 distinct CDR3 sequences listed, roughly a fifth were seen once. These TCRs come from a human donor in good health.

This chain uses TRBV2 with TRBJ1-2; 8 nucleotides agree with TRBD1. The CDR3 runs 15 residues. Germline lookup yields CDR1 SNHLY and CDR2 FYNNEI. V shed 3 bases, J shed 1 base, and the junction held 4 bases outside the gene matches. Written as DNA, the CDR3 is TGTGCCAGCAGTGACAGGGGGCAAGTTAACTATGGCTACACCTTC. Amino acid sequence: CASSDRGQVNYGYTF.

This clonotype was counted a few times. V is TRBV14 and J is TRBJ2-7, with 10 bases lining up with TRBD2. The CDR3 is 15 amino acids. The germline gives CDR1 SGHDN, CDR2 FVKESK. J lost 2 bases, V lost 1 base, and 2 bases had no gene match. CDR3 nucleotide sequence: TGTGCCAGCAGCCAAGTAGCGGGAGGCACCTACGAGCAGTACTTC. Translated: CASSQVAGGTYEQYF.

There are a few counts of this clonotype. The chain carries TRBV3-1 and TRBJ2-3; tentative D call: TRBD2 (5 bases). Germline V gives CDR1 LGHDT, CDR2 YNNKEL (reference sequence). The CDR3 has 13 amino acids. The V end lost 4 bases, the J end lost 4 bases, and 9 bases lay between the germline ends. CDR3 sequence reads: CASSRELADTQYF. The CDR3 DNA follows: TGTGCCAGCAGCCGGGAGTTAGCAGATACGCAGTATTTT.

The V gene is TRBV30, the J gene TRBJ2-2; 11 bases agree with TRBD2. Germline CDR1 GTSNPN, CDR2 SVGIG (reference sequence). Losses at the gene ends were 5 bases for V and 1 base for J; bases not matched to a gene: 15. The CDR3 sequence is 19 residues long. In DNA form, the CDR3 reads TGTGCCTGGCCCCCCGGGGTAGCGGGAGGGCCATTGAACACCGGGGAGCTGTTTTTT. Encoded protein: CAWPPGVAGGPLNTGELFF. The variable domain in full, with the rest retrieved from reference TRBV30 and TRBJ2-2, is SQTIHQWPATLVQPVGSPLSLECTVEGTSNPNLYWYRQAAGRGLQLLFYSVGIGQISSEVPQNLSASRPQDRQFILSSKKLLLSDSGFYLCAWPPGVAGGPLNTGELFFGEGSRLTVL.

This clonotype turned up a few times. The V call is TRBV5-3, the J call TRBJ1-2; TRBD1 agrees at 8 bases. TRBV5-3 is an ORF; its function is uncertain. The CDR3 runs 16 residues. The V segment lost 2 bases and the J segment 2 bases; nucleotides outside the gene matches: 8. CDR3 DNA sequence: TGTGCCAGAAGCTTCCCCGGGACAGGAGCAAACTATGGCTACACCTTC. It translates to CARSFPGTGANYGYTF.

This clonotype was observed a handful of times. The rearrangement uses TRBV6-1 and TRBJ1-5; 10 positions agree with TRBD1. CDR1 is MNHNS, CDR2 SASEGT, per germline. J gave up 3 bases and V 8 bases, and 7 bases lay outside the gene matches. This CDR3 is built from 15 residues. CDR3 residues: CASATGGWDNQPQHF. In nucleotides, the CDR3 is TGTGCCAGCGCGACAGGGGGCTGGGACAATCAGCCCCAGCATTTT.

This clonotype came up a few times. The genes are TRBV7-2 and TRBJ1-1; tentatively, D is TRBD1 (5 bases). Germline assignment: CDR1 SGHTA and CDR2 FQGNSA. V was cut by 4 bases and J by 5 bases, with 20 bases left in between. The CDR3 has 16 residues. This chain's CDR3 is CASSSQVKIEGTEAFF. The CDR3 DNA reads as TGTGCCAGCAGCTCACAGGTAAAGATTGAGGGGACTGAAGCTTTCTTT. The complete variable domain, with remaining parts taken from reference TRBV7-2 and TRBJ1-1, reads GAGVSQSPSNKVTEKGKDVELRCDPISGHTALYWYRQSLGQGLEFLIYFQGNSAPDKSGLPSDRFSAERTGGSVSTLTIQRTQQEDSAVYLCASSSQVKIEGTEAFFGQGTRLTVV.

The chain uses TRBV3-1 and TRBJ2-4; D call uncertain. Germline CDR1 is LGHDT and CDR2 is YNNKEL (reference sequence). V gave up 1 base and J gave up 7 bases, with 20 bases separating them. The CDR3 extends over 17 amino acids. CDR3 nucleotide sequence: TGTGCCAGCAGCCAAGGGACGAGCGTCCCAAGGAGTAACATTCAGTACTTC. It yields the protein CASSQGTSVPRSNIQYF.

V gene TRBV20-1 combines with J gene TRBJ2-7, with 12 bases matching TRBD2. The germline CDR1 and CDR2 sequences are DFQATT and SNEGSKA (reference sequence). Trimming removed 0 bases from V and 4 bases from J; junction bases left unmatched: 7. The CDR3 is 16 residues long. The CDR3 coding sequence is TGCAGTGCTAGAGAACGACTAGCGGGAGACTGGTACGAGCAGTACTTC. Translating it yields CSARERLAGDWYEQYF.

As concerns this clonotype: The junction departs from the called germline gene at one end, perhaps through a read error. V and J are TRBV27 and TRBJ2-2; a possible D gene is TRBD1 (6 bases). The V gene's germline CDR1 is MNHEY and CDR2 SMNVEV (reference sequence). The CDR3 is 15 amino acids. This chain's CDR3 is CTSSLSGQNTGELFF. The CDR3 DNA is TGCACCAGCAGTTTATCGGGACAAAACACCGGGGAGCTGTTTTTT.

The V gene is TRBV5-1, the J gene TRBJ2-1; D unclear. V was clipped by 2 bases and J by 5 bases, with 8 bases between them. Germline V gives CDR1 SGHRS, CDR2 YFSETQ. The CDR3 contains 13 residues. The CDR3 reads CASSFLQNNEQFF. CDR3 nucleotides: TGCGCCAGCAGCTTTTTACAGAACAATGAGCAGTTCTTC.

The chain employs TRBV7-8 and TRBJ2-5; 8 bases agree with TRBD1. After removal of 1 base from V and 5 bases from J, the junction contained 0 bases not matched to a gene. CDR3 length equals 13 residues. Germline-derived CDR1 and CDR2 are SGHVS and FQNEAQ. CDR3 in DNA: TGTGCCAGCAGCTTAGGACAGGGGGAGACCCAGTACTTC. Protein product: CASSLGQGETQYF.

This chain joins TRBV5-1 and TRBJ1-1; D is undetermined. CDR3 size: 14 residues. Per germline, CDR1 SGHRS and CDR2 YFSETQ. Deletions cut 1 base from V and 0 bases from J, with 7 bases between. The CDR3 loop reads CASSLSTLNTEAFF. As DNA, the CDR3 is TGCGCCAGCAGCTTGTCGACTTTGAACACTGAAGCTTTCTTT.

This clonotype has more than one count but fewer than ten. V is TRBV6-6 and J is TRBJ1-4; TRBD1 aligns across 8 bases. The V gene end was trimmed by 6 bases and the J gene end by 5 bases; junction bases not matched to a gene: 8. The CDR3 has 15 amino acids. CDR1 and CDR2 from the germline V gene are MNHNY and SVGAGI (reference sequence). CDR3 coding DNA: TGTGCCAGCAGCCCCGGGGCAGGGGGCAATGAAAAACTGTTTTTT. Translating it yields CASSPGAGGNEKLFF.

This clonotype was seen only a few times. The CDR3 is CASSWRQGYYGYTF. CDR3 sequence (DNA): TGTGCCAGCAGTTGGAGGCAGGGATACTATGGCTACACCTTC. V usage is TRBV28 and J usage is TRBJ1-2; D might be TRBD1 (5 bases). This CDR3 has 14 amino acids. V was pared by 4 bases and J by 3 bases, with 12 bases between. The germline V gene has CDR1 MDHEN and CDR2 SYDVKM.

The DNA of the CDR3 is TGTGCCAGCAGTTACTCTGAGAACTATGGCTACACCTTC. Amino acids: CASSYSENYGYTF. The chain joins TRBV6-5 to TRBJ1-2; D is unclear. The CDR3 totals 13 residues. V was shortened by 0 bases and J by 2 bases, with 4 bases between the two germline ends. In germline, CDR1 is MNHEY, CDR2 SVGAGI.

This clonotype was seen only a few times. The rearrangement joins TRBV6-6 to TRBJ2-7; 9 bases fit TRBD1. The V and J ends lost 0 bases and 11 bases, in that order; junction bases with no gene match: 14. This CDR3 region has 16 residues. CDR1 and CDR2 (germline): MNHNY, SVGAGI (reference sequence). CDR3 nucleotide sequence: TGTGCCAGCAGTTACTCGAGGGACAGGGCCATATTTGGGAAGTACTTC. It encodes CASSYSRDRAIFGKYF.

This clonotype was seen a handful of times. This chain joins TRBV2 and TRBJ1-5; D is unresolved. Germline V gene lookup returns CDR1 SNHLY and CDR2 FYNNEI. This CDR3 is built from 12 residues. V was clipped by 4 bases and J by 3 bases, with 4 bases between them. The CDR3 coding sequence is TGTGCCAGCAGTGGAAACAATCAGCCCCAGCATTTT. Protein: CASSGNNQPQHF.

This chain joins TRBV7-2 and TRBJ1-5; TRBD1 aligns across 9 bases. In germline, CDR1 is SGHTA, CDR2 FQGNSA. The CDR3 covers 14 residues. J was trimmed by 5 bases and V by 4 bases; bases with no gene match: 3. Here the CDR3 DNA reads TGTGCCAGCAGCTGGAGACAGGGGGATCAGCCCCAGCATTTT. This sequence encodes CASSWRQGDQPQHF.

The rearrangement joins TRBV29-1 to TRBJ1-1, with TRBD1 as a possible D gene (5 bases). The CDR3 totals 13 residues. Trimming took off 6 bases at V and 4 bases at J, with 15 bases between the two ends. Germline V gene data show CDR1 as SQVTM and CDR2 as ANQGSEA. The CDR3 nucleotides are TGCAGCGTGGGTAGTAGGGGATCCACTGAAGCTTTCTTT. Protein: CSVGSRGSTEAFF.

A few counts support this clonotype. V and J are TRBV7-9 and TRBJ1-1; D is unresolved. Germline CDR1 is SEHNR and CDR2 is FQNEAQ (reference sequence). The V end was cut by 3 bases, the J end by 3 bases, with 17 bases between. This CDR3 is built from 16 residues. In nucleotides, the CDR3 is TGTGCCAGCAGCTTTTTCCTTCTAACACCCCACACTGAAGCTTTCTTT. Amino acid sequence: CASSFFLLTPHTEAFF.